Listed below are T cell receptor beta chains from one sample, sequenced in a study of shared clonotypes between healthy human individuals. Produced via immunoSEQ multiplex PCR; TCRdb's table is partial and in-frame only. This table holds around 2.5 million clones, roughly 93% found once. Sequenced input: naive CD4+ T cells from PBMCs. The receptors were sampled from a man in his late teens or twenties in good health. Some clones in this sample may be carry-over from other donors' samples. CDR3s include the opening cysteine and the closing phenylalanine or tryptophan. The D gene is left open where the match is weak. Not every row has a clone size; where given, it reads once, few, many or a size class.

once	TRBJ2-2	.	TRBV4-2	CASSPLSEGRELFF	TGTGCCAGCAGCCCGCTCTCCGAGGGGAGGGAGCTGTTTTTT
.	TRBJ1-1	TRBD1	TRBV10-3	CAIMGQMNTEAFF	TGTGCCATCATGGGACAGATGAACACTGAAGCTTTCTTT
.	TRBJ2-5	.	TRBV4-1	CASSSSQALQETQYF	TGCGCCAGCAGCTCAAGTCAGGCATTACAAGAGACCCAGTACTTC
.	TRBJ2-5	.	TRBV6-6	CASSYLALGQETQYF	TGTGCCAGCAGTTACCTAGCCCTTGGCCAAGAGACCCAGTACTTC
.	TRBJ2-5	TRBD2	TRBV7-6	CASSLETSATQGTQYF	TGTGCCAGCAGCTTGGAGACTAGCGCTACCCAAGGGACCCAGTACTTC
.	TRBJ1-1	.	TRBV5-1	CASSRDPNTEAFF	TGCGCCAGCAGCCGGGACCCGAACACTGAAGCTTTCTTT
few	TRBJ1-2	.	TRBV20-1	CSARDQDGYTF	TGCAGTGCTAGAGACCAGGATGGCTACACCTTC
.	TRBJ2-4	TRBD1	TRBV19	CASSYRGQGASIQYF	TGTGCCAGTAGTTATCGAGGACAGGGGGCTAGCATTCAGTACTTC
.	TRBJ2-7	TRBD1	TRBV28	CASGTGGAYEQYF	TGTGCCAGCGGGACAGGGGGCGCGTACGAGCAGTACTTC
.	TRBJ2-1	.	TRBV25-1	CASTPGGWATYNEQFF	TGTGCCAGCACCCCTGGGGGGTGGGCGACCTACAATGAGCAGTTCTTC
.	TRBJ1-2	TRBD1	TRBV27	CASSSRTGRVYGYTF	TGTGCCAGCAGTTCGCGGACAGGGAGGGTATATGGCTACACCTTC
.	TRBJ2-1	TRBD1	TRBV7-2	CASSFGTGGEQFF	TGTGCCAGCAGCTTCGGGACAGGCGGGGAGCAGTTCTTC
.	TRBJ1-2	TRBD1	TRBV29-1	CSADRDSSYGYTF	TGCAGCGCCGACCGGGACAGTTCCTATGGCTACACCTTC
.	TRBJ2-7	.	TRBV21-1	CASSTRVGQITYEQYF	TGTGCCAGCAGCACACGGGTGGGACAAATAACCTACGAGCAGTACTTC
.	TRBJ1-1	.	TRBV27	CASSPYSNTEAFF	TGTGCCAGCAGCCCATATTCGAACACTGAAGCTTTCTTT
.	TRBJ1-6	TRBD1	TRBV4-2	CASSRDRGNSPLHF	TGTGCCAGCAGCCGGGACAGGGGCAATTCACCCCTCCACTTT
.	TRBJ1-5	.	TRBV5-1	CASSLEGGDQPQHF	TGCGCCAGCAGCTTGGAAGGCGGGGATCAGCCCCAGCATTTT
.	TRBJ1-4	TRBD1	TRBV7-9	CASGTGTGGEKLFF	TGTGCCAGCGGAACCGGGACAGGGGGCGAAAAACTGTTTTTT
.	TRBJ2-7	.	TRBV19	CASSIAAGTPTYEQYF	TGTGCCAGTAGTATAGCGGCCGGGACACCCACCTACGAGCAGTACTTC
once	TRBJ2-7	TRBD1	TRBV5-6	CASSWAGTGVYEQYF	TGTGCCAGCAGCTGGGCCGGGACAGGGGTTTACGAGCAGTACTTC
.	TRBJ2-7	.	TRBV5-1	CASSLEPTTYEQYF	TGCGCCAGCAGCTTGGAGCCGACCACCTACGAGCAGTACTTC
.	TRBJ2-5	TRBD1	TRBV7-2	CASSLGRGRETQYF	TGTGCCAGCAGCTTAGGCAGGGGGCGAGAGACCCAGTACTTC
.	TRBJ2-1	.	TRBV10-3	CAISAGMGSYNEQFF	TGTGCCATCAGTGCCGGGATGGGCTCCTACAATGAGCAGTTCTTC
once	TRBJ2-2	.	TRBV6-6	CASSRRTANTGELFF	TGTGCCAGCAGCCGACGGACAGCGAACACCGGGGAGCTGTTTTTT
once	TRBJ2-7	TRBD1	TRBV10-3	CAISEGGQSYEQYF	TGTGCCATCAGTGAGGGGGGACAGTCCTACGAGCAGTACTTC
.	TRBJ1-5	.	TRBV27	CASSPDSGDYQPQHF	TGTGCCAGCAGCCCCGATTCGGGCGATTATCAGCCCCAGCATTTT
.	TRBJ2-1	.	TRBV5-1	CASSFSGPSSYNEQFF	TGCGCCAGCAGCTTTAGCGGCCCCAGCTCCTACAATGAGCAGTTCTTC
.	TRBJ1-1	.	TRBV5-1	CASSLSGVTKNTEAFF	TGCGCCAGCAGCTTGTCCGGGGTGACCAAGAACACTGAAGCTTTCTTT
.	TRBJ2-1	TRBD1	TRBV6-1	CASTTGGARNEQFF	TGTGCCAGCACTACAGGGGGCGCGAGGAATGAGCAGTTCTTC
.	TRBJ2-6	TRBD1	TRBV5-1	CASRRTGPLSGANVLTF	TGCGCCAGCAGGAGGACAGGGCCGCTCTCTGGGGCCAACGTCCTGACTTTC
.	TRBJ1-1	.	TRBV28	CASSAQDTEAFF	TGTGCCAGCAGTGCCCAGGACACTGAAGCTTTCTTT
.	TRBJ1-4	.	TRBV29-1	CSVFNGRDQLFF	TGCAGCGTTTTCAATGGAAGGGATCAACTGTTTTTT